This TCR beta chain was sequenced for a study of blood T cell repertoires in COVID-19. The wider study: The study drew acute and convalescent COVID-19 samples from the United States, Italy and Spain. From T cells, B-cell-depleted T cells, or PBMCs came the material, which was cDNA or gDNA.

V lost 0 bases, J lost 3 bases, and 6 bases lay in between. This CDR3 is built from 13 residues. The germline V gene has CDR1 SGHNT and CDR2 YYREEE (reference sequence). The authors' processing: Counts of nucleated cells, estimated from reference gene primer amplification, were obtained. Repertoires were generated with immunoSEQ multiplex PCR, while TCRdb's copy carries only in-frame clones and drops some. V, J and clone size derive from that table, while D and trimming were established from the DNA sequence. Among 150,000 to 200,000 clones, just under 80% were seen once, and the ten largest hold 6.5%.

The genes are TRBV5-4 and TRBJ1-1; no firm D call. The source of this sequence is a man aged 70-80 years with active or convalescent COVID-19. The sample taken for sequencing was peripheral blood. The CDR3 sequence: CASSLGRDTEAFF. The CDR3 DNA is TGTGCCAGCAGCTTGGGTCGGGACACTGAAGCTTTCTTT. The full variable domain, in which reference TRBV5-4 and TRBJ1-1 provide the parts outside the CDR3, is ETGVTQSPTHLIKTRGQQVTLRCSSQSGHNTVSWYQQALGQGPQFIFQYYREEENGRGNFPPRFSGLQFPNYSSELNVNALELDDSALYLCASSLGRDTEAFFGQGTRLTVV.